These 6 T cell receptor beta chains were all obtained from the same sample, sequenced in a study of blood T cells in healthy people across ages. With a J-beta primer mix and a sample-barcoded 5' primer, a second PCR ran about 6 to 11 cycles. TCRdb redid the calling of the 5' RACE reads with MiXCR, one entry per CDR3 protein. The sample shows approximately 1.5 million distinct CDR3 sequences, about 42% of them seen only once. The specimen was blood. Receptor source: a woman younger than 30 in good health.

This sequence joins TRBV28 and TRBJ2-7, with 7 nucleotides matching TRBD2. V shed 10 bases and J 1 base; nucleotides not matched to a gene: 10. The CDR3 sequence is 14 residues long. Germline V gives CDR1 MDHEN, CDR2 SYDVKM. CDR3 bases: TGTGCCATCCGACGGCGGGAGACTTCCTACGAGCAGTACTTC. It is translated as CAIRRRETSYEQYF.

CDR3 amino acids: CASSSTGPGYEQYF. The CDR3 nucleotides are TGTGCCAGCAGCTCGACAGGCCCAGGATACGAGCAGTACTTC. The gene calls are TRBV11-2 and TRBJ2-7, with D possibly matching TRBD1 (6 bases). Germline V gives CDR1 SGHAT, CDR2 FQNNGV. The length of the CDR3 is 14 residues. V dropped 4 bases and J dropped 4 bases, with 14 bases sitting between them.

The rearrangement joins TRBV11-1 to TRBJ2-5, with no clear D. With 6 bases removed from V and 5 bases from J, the gap between germline ends came to 16 bases. CDR3 length: 14 amino acids. CDR1 SGHAT and CDR2 FQDESV come from the germline V gene (reference sequence). This chain's CDR3 is CASRPNLELETQYF. CDR3 sequence (DNA): TGTGCCAGCAGGCCGAATCTAGAACTGGAGACCCAGTACTTC.

This clonotype occurred a few times. The chain combines TRBV7-9 with TRBJ2-1; D possibly corresponds to TRBD2 (5 bases). The germline gives CDR1 SEHNR, CDR2 FQNEAQ (reference sequence). The CDR3 extends over 12 amino acids. Trimming cost V 7 bases and J 4 bases, with 8 bases left between them. The chain's CDR3 is CASTGEYNEQFF. The CDR3 DNA sequence: TGTGCCAGCACCGGGGAGTACAATGAGCAGTTCTTC. The full variable domain, with the rest looked up from reference TRBV7-9 and TRBJ2-1, is DTGVSQNPRHKITKRGQNVTFRCDPISEHNRLYWYRQTLGQGPEFLTYFQNEAQLEKSRLLSDRFSAERPKGSFSTLEIQRTEQGDSAMYLCASTGEYNEQFFGPGTRLTVL.

This chain connects TRBV21-1 to TRBJ2-7. TRBV21-1 is given as a pseudogene. This CDR3 region has 14 residues. DNA of the CDR3: TGTGCCAGCAGCAAAGAACTAGGGCTCTACGAGCAGTACTTC. Its translation is CASSKELGLYEQYF.

CDR3 sequence (DNA): TGCGCCAGCAGCCTCCGGACACAACACCACTCTAACTATGGCTACACCTTC. Translation gives CASSLRTQHHSNYGYTF. V usage is TRBV5-1 and J usage is TRBJ1-2, with D maybe TRBD1 (5 bases). Trimming removed 4 bases from V and 0 bases from J, with 19 bases in between. Germline assignment: CDR1 SGHRS and CDR2 YFSETQ. The CDR3 is 17 amino acids.